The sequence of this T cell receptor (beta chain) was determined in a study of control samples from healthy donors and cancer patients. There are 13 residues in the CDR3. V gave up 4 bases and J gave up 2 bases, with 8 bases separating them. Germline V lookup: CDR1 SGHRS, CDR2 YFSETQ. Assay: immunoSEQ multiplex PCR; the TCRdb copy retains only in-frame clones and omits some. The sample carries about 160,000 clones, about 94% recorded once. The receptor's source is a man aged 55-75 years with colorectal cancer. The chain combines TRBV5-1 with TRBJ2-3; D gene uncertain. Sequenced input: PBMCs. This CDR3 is CASSLEFTDTQYF. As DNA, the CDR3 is TGCGCCAGCAGCCTCGAGTTCACAGATACGCAGTATTTT.